This T cell receptor beta chain was documented in a study of cytomegalovirus exposure and HLA in healthy donors. Germline CDR1 and CDR2: SNHLY and FYNNEI. Trimming took off 7 bases at V and 3 bases at J, with 10 bases between the two ends. The CDR3 runs 12 residues. PCR primers comprised 60 Vbeta and 13 Jbeta primers. The data were produced by immunoSEQ multiplex PCR, yet TCRdb's version contains in-frame clones alone and is incomplete. This table has 83,000 or so clones, about three quarters appearing once. This chain uses TRBV2 with TRBJ2-7; a possible D gene is TRBD2 (6 bases). The origin of this receptor is a female donor in good health and CMV-seronegative. The material sequenced was PBMCs. The chain's CDR3 is CASKQAGYEQYF. DNA of the CDR3: TGTGCCAGCAAACAAGCGGGCTACGAGCAGTACTTC.